This note documents a single T cell receptor (beta chain) sequence. Its antigen remains unidentified. The CDR3 totals 16 residues. The sample belongs to a study of T cell responses to AZD1222 COVID-19 vaccine. Overall study context: Pooling covered second doses at about 4 or about 12 weeks. Study-wide points: Close to half of spike-specific TCRs reportedly recognize unmutated variant regions. Elevations in Spike-specific TCR breadth and depth followed administration of two AZD1222 doses. Among those given AZD1222, only 6 or 7 were seropositive at baseline.

Assay: immunoSEQ multiplex PCR; the TCRdb copy retains only in-frame clones and omits some. The sample shows some 120,000 clones, 85% to 90% of them seen only once. The receptor was derived from an adult in good health. The V gene is TRBV7-5, the J gene TRBJ2-7; the listed D gene, TRBD2, was not tested against the DNA. TRBV7-5 is described as a pseudogene. The source material was peripheral blood, sampled on day 0 of AZD1222 vaccination. The CDR3 DNA reads as TGTGTCAGAAGCTTAGAGGTTGCGGGGTGCCCCCACGAGCAGTACTTC. Translated: CVRSLEVAGCPHEQYF.